What follows describes a single TCR beta chain. Trimming at V came to 6 bases and at J to 8 bases, leaving 11 bases not matched to a gene. CDR3 length: 16 amino acids. Germline V gene lookup returns CDR1 KGHSH and CDR2 LQKENI. The data stem from a study of blood T cell repertoires in COVID-19. Study context: Whether acute or convalescent, the COVID-19 samples came from the United States, Italy and Spain. Nucleic acid was either cDNA or gDNA, and it came from T cells, B-cell-depleted T cells, or PBMCs.

As originally analysed: Reference gene primer amplification gave estimated nucleated cell counts. The assay was immunoSEQ multiplex PCR, and TCRdb's table has in-frame clones only and misses some. V, J and clone size are taken as reported in that table, and D and trimming were inferred from the DNA itself. The sample contains 170,000 or so clones, roughly nine tenths of which appear only once. Material for sequencing was peripheral blood. The chain carries TRBV18 and TRBJ1-4; TRBD1 matches at 11 bases. The source of this sequence is a man aged 45-60 years with acute or convalescent COVID-19. CDR3 residues: CASSPTRGQGGEKLFF. The CDR3 DNA is TGTGCCAGCTCGCCTACAAGGGGACAGGGGGGAGAAAAACTGTTTTTT.